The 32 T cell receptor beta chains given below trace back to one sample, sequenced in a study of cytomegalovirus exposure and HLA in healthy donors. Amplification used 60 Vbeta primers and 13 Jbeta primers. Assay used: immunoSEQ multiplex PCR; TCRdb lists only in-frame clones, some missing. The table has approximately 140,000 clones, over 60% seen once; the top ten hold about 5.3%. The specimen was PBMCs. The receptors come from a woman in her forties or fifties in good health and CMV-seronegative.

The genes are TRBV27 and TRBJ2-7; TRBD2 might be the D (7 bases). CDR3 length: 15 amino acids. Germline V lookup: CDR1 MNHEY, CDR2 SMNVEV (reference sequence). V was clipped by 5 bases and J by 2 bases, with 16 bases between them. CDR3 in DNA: TGTGCCAGCAGTCCCTTTAGGGGGGGACCCTACGAGCAGTACTTC. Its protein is CASSPFRGGPYEQYF.

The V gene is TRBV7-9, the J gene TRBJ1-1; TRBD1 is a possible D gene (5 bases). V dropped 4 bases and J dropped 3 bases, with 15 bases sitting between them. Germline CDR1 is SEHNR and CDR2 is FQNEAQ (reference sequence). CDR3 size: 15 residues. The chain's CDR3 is CASSSWLGRDTEAFF. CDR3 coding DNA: TGTGCCAGCAGCTCCTGGTTGGGGCGTGACACTGAAGCTTTCTTT.

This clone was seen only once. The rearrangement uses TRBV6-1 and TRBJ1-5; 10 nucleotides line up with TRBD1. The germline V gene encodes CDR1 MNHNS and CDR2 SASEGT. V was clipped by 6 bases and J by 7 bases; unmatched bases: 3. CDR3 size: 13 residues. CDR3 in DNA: TGTGCCAGCAGCCGGGACAGGGGCCAGCCCCAGCATTTT. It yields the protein CASSRDRGQPQHF.

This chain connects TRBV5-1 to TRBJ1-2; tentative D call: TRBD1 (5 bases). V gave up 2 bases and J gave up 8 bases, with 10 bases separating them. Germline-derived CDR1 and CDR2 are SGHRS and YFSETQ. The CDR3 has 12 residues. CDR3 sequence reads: CASSFGARGYTF. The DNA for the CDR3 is TGCGCCAGCAGCTTTGGGGCGCGGGGCTACACCTTC.

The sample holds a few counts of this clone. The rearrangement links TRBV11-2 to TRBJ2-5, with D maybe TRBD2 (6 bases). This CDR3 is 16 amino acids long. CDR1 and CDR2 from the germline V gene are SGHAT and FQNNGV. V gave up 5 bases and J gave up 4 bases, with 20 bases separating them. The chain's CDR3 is CASSPRDLVGPETQYF. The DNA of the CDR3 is TGTGCCAGCAGCCCGCGGGATCTGGTGGGGCCAGAGACCCAGTACTTC.

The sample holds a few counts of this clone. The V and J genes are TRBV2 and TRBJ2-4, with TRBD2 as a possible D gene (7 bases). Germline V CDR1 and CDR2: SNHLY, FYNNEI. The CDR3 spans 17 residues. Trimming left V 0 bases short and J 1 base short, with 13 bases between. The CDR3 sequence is CASSEALRGGAKNIQYF. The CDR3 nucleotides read TGTGCCAGCAGTGAAGCGCTGAGGGGGGGGGCCAAAAACATTCAGTACTTC.

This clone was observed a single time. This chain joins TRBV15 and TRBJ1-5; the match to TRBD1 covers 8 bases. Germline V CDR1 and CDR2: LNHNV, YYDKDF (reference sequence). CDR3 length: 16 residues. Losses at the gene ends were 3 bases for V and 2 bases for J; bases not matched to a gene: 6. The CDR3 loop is CATSRPGQGGNQPQHF. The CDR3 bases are TGTGCCACCAGCAGGCCCGGACAGGGTGGCAATCAGCCCCAGCATTTT.

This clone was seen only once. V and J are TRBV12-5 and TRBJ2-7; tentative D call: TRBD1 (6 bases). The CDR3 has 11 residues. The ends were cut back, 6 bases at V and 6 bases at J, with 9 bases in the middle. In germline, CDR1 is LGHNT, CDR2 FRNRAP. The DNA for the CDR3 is TGTGCTAGTGGCCAAGGGGGCGAGCAGTACTTC. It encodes CASGQGGEQYF.

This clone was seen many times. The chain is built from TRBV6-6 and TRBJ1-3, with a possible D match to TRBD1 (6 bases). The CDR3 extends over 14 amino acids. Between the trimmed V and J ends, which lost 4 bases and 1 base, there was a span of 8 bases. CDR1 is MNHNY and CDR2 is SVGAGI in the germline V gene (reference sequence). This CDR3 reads CASSSQGSGNTIYF. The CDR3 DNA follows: TGTGCCAGCAGTTCACAGGGTTCTGGAAACACCATATATTTT.

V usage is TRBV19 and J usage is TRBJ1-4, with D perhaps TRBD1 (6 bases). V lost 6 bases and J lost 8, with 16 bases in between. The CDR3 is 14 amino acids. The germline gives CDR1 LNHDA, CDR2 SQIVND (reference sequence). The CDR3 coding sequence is TGTGCCAGTAGCAAACAGGGCTCAGGGGAAAAACTGTTTTTT. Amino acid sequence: CASSKQGSGEKLFF.

The CDR3 region is CASSARVSRGGTDTQYF. The CDR3 region has the DNA TGTGCCAGCAGCGCCCGAGTTAGCCGGGGGGGCACAGATACGCAGTATTTT. The chain employs TRBV7-6 and TRBJ2-3; TRBD2 agrees at 7 bases. The CDR3 is 17 residues long. Germline CDR1 and CDR2: SGHVS and FNYEAQ. The V and J ends lost 5 bases and 1 base, in that order; junction bases with no gene match: 12.

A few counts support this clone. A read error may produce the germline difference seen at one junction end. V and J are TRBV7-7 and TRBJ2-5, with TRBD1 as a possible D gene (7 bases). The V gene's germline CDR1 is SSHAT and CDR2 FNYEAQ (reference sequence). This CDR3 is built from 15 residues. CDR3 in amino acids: CASSQGGSLQETQYF. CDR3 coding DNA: TGTGCTAGCAGCCAGGGGGGCAGTTTACAAGAGACCCAGTACTTC.

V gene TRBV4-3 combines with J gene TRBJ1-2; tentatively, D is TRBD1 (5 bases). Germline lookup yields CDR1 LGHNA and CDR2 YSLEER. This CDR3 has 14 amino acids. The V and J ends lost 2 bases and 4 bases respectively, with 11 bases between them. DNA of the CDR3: TGCGCCAGCAGCCAATCCAGGGTTGCCTATGGCTACACCTTC. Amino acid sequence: CASSQSRVAYGYTF.

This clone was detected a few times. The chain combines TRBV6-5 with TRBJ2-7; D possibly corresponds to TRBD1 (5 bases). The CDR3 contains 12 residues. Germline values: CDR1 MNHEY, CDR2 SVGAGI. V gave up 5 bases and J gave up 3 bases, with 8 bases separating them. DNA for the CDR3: TGTGCCAGCAGTGGCGACAGCTACGAGCAGTACTTC. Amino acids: CASSGDSYEQYF.

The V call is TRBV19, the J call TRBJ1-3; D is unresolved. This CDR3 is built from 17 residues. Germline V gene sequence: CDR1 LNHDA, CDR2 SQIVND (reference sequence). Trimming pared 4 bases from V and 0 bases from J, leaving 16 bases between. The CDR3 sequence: CASSTEPLLSSGNTIYF. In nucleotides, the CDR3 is TGTGCCAGTAGTACCGAACCCCTGCTGAGCTCTGGAAACACCATATATTTT.

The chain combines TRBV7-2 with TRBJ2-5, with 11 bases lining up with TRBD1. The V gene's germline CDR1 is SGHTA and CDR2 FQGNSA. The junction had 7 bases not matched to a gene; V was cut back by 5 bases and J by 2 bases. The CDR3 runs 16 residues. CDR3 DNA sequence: TGTGCCAGCAGCCAGTCTGGGACAGGGGGACAAGAGACCCAGTACTTC. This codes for CASSQSGTGGQETQYF.

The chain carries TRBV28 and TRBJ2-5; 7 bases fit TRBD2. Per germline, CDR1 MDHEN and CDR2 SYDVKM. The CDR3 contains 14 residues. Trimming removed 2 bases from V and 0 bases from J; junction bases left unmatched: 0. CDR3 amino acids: CASSLAGDQETQYF. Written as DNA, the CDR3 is TGTGCCAGCAGTTTAGCGGGGGACCAAGAGACCCAGTACTTC.

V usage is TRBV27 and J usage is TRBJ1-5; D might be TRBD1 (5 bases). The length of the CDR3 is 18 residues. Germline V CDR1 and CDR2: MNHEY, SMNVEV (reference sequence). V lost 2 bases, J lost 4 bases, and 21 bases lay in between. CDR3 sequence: CASSLVWRGEGLNQPQHF. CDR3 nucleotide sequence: TGTGCCAGCAGTTTAGTGTGGCGGGGGGAGGGACTGAATCAGCCCCAGCATTTT.

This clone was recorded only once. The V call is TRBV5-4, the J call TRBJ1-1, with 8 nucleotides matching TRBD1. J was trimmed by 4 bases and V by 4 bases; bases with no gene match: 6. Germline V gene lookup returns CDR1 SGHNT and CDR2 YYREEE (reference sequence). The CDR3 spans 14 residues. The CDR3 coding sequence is TGTGCCAGCAGCCCAAGGACAGGGACCACTGAAGCTTTCTTT. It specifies CASSPRTGTTEAFF.

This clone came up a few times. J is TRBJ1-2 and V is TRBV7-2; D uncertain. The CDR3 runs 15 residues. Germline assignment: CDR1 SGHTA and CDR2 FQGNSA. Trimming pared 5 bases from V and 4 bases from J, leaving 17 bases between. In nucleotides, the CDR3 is TGTGCCAGCAGCCCGATGGTCGGTTATGGCTATGGCTACACCTTC. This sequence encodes CASSPMVGYGYGYTF.

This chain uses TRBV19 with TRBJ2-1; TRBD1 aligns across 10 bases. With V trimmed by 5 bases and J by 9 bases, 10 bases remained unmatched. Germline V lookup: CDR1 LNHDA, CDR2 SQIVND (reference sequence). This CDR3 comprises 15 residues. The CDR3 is CASSVIRDRGSEQFF. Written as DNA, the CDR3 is TGTGCCAGTAGTGTAATCCGGGACAGGGGTTCTGAGCAGTTCTTC.

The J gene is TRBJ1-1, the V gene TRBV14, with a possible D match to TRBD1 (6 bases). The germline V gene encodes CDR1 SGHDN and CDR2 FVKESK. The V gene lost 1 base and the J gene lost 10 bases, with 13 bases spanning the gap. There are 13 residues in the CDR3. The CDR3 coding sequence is TGTGCCAGCAGCCAAGGAAAGGGGGACGGAGCTTTCTTT. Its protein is CASSQGKGDGAFF.

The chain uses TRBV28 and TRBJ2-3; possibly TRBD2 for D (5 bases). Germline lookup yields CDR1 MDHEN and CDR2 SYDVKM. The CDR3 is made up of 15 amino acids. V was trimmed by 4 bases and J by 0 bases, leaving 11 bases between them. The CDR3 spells CASSSPTKSTDTQYF. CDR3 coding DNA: TGTGCCAGCAGTTCCCCGACTAAGAGCACAGATACGCAGTATTTT. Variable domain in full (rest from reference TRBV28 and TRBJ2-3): DVKVTQSSRYLVKRTGEKVFLECVQDMDHENMFWYRQDPGLGLRLIYFSYDVKMKEKGDIPEGYSVSREKKERFSLILESASTNQTSMYLCASSSPTKSTDTQYFGPGTRLTVL.

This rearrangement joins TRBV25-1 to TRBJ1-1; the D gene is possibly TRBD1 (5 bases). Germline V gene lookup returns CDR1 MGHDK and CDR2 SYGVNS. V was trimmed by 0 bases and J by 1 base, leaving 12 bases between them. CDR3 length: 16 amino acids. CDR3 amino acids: CASSEYLGEGNTEAFF. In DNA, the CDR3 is TGTGCCAGCAGTGAATATCTAGGGGAGGGGAACACTGAAGCTTTCTTT.

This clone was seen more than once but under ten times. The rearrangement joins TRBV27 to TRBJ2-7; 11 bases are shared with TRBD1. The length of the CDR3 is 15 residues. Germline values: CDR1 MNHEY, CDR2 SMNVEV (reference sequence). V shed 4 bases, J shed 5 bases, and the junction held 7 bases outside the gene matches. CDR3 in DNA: TGTGCCAGCAGTTCGGGACAGGGGGGGATCCACGAGCAGTACTTC. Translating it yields CASSSGQGGIHEQYF.

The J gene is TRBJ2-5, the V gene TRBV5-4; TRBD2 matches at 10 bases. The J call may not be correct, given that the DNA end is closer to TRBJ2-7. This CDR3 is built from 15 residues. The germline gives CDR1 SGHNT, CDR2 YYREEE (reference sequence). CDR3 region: CASSEAGGPSYEQYF. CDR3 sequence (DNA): TGTGCCAGCAGCGAAGCGGGGGGGCCTTCTTACGAGCAGTACTTC.

CDR3 sequence reads: CASSQVLARGWYGYTF. The CDR3 DNA is TGCGCCAGCAGCCAAGTTTTGGCCAGGGGTTGGTATGGCTACACCTTC. The gene calls are TRBV4-3 and TRBJ1-2; possible D gene TRBD1, 6 bases. Germline V gives CDR1 LGHNA, CDR2 YSLEER. Trimming stripped 1 base from V and 5 bases from J, with 17 bases between. CDR3 length equals 16 residues.

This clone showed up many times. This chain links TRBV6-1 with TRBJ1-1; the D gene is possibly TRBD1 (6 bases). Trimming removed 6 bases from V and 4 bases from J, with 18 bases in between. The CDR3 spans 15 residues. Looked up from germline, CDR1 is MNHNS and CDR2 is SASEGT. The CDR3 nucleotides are TGTGCCAGCAGGGTCGATCCTGGGGGGGCCACTGAAGCTTTCTTT. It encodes CASRVDPGGATEAFF.

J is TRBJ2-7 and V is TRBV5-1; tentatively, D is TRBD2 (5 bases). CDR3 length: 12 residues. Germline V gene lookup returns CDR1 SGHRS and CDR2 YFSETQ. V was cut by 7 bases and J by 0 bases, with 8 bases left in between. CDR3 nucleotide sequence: TGCGCCAGCTCTGGAGGCTCCTACGAGCAGTACTTC. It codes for CASSGGSYEQYF.

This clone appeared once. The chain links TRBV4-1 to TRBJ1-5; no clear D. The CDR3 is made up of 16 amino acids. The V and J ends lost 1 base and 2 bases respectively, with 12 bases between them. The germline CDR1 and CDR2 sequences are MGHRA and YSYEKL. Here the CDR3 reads CASSQGGGFGNQPQHF. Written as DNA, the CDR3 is TGCGCCAGCAGCCAAGGGGGAGGCTTCGGCAATCAGCCCCAGCATTTT.

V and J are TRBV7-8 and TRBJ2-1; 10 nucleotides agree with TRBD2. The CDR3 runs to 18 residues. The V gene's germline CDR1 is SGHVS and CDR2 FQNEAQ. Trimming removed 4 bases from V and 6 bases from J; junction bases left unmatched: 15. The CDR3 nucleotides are TGTGCCAGCAGCTCACACACCCGGCTCCTAGCGGGGGTCAATGAGCAGTTCTTC. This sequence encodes CASSSHTRLLAGVNEQFF. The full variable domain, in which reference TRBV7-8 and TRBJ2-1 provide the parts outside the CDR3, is GAGVSQSPRYKVAKRGQDVALRCDPISGHVSLFWYQQALGQGPEFLTYFQNEAQLDKSGLPSDRFFAERPEGSVSTLKIQRTQQEDSAVYLCASSSHTRLLAGVNEQFFGPGTRLTVL.

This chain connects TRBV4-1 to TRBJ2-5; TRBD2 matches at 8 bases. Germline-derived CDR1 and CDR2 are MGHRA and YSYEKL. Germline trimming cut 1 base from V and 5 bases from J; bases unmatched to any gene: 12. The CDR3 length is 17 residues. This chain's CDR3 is CASSQGEEAGVEETQYF. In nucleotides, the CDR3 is TGCGCCAGCAGCCAAGGGGAAGAAGCGGGGGTTGAGGAGACCCAGTACTTC.